This T cell receptor (beta chain) emerged from a study of shared clonotypes between healthy human individuals. In the authors' workflow: Owing to the provision of junction-only sequences devoid of quality scores by immunoSEQ, filtering differed. Sequencing was performed with immunoSEQ multiplex PCR; in TCRdb, only in-frame clones are kept and a portion is missing. V and J calls plus clone size are reproduced from that table; the DNA served to infer D and trimming. The sample consists of 2 million to 2.5 million clones, 85% to 95% of them appearing once. To note about this clone: Its cognate antigen is unknown.

Study observations and caveats: Rarefaction revealed incomplete sorted-subset sequencing despite large depth.

Sequenced material: naive CD4+ T cells sorted from blood. Subset denoted: CD45RA+ positively selected. The TCR comes from a man between 18 and 35 years old in good health.

The CDR3 is CASSGGRGGLYNSPLHF. The DNA of the CDR3 is TGTGCCAGCAGCGGTGGACGGGGTGGGCTCTATAATTCACCCCTCCACTTT. The chain links TRBV7-2 to TRBJ1-6; no definite D call. CDR3 length: 17 amino acids. The V gene's germline CDR1 is SGHTA and CDR2 FQGNSA. Trimming removed 5 bases at V and 3 bases at J, with 17 bases between.